The next 25 T cell receptor beta chains were all read from a single sample in a study of blood T cell repertoires in COVID-19. The table came from immunoSEQ multiplex PCR; TCRdb's copy has only in-frame clones and leaves some out. The sample holds about 150,000 clones, 65% to 90% seen once. Sequences were obtained from peripheral blood. All receptors derive from a woman aged 60-75 years with COVID-19, enrolled during active disease.

The chain uses TRBV7-3 and TRBJ1-2; TRBD1 is a possible D gene (6 bases). The V and J ends lost 5 bases and 6 bases respectively, with 16 bases between them. Per the germline V gene, CDR1 is SGHTA and CDR2 is FQGTGA. This CDR3 is 14 amino acids long. The CDR3 region is CASSAQGTSNGYTF. For the CDR3, the DNA is TGTGCCAGCAGCGCCCAGGGGACATCAAATGGCTACACCTTC.

This clone was seen a few times. The rearrangement uses TRBV6-6 and TRBJ1-3; the D gene is possibly TRBD1 (6 bases). The CDR3 is 16 residues long. CDR1 MNHNY and CDR2 SVGAGI come from the germline V gene (reference sequence). With 3 bases removed from V and 0 bases from J, the gap between germline ends came to 12 bases. The CDR3 region is CASSYSTGRSGNTIYF. The CDR3 nucleotides are TGTGCCAGCAGTTATTCCACAGGGCGCTCTGGAAACACCATATATTTT.

The chain joins TRBV3-1 (or the pseudogene TRBV3-2) to TRBJ1-4; D unclear. Germline CDR1 LGHDT, CDR2 YNNKEL (reference sequence). The germline V and J ends were trimmed by 1 base and 5 bases, with 11 bases remaining between them. The CDR3 length is 15 residues. The CDR3: CASSQVGELNEKLFF. The CDR3 nucleotides are TGTGCCAGCAGCCAAGTTGGTGAGCTGAATGAAAAACTGTTTTTT.

The chain has TRBV29-1 and TRBJ2-7, with D perhaps TRBD2 (6 bases). This CDR3 is built from 13 residues. Trimming pared 4 bases from V and 1 base from J, leaving 11 bases between. Germline V lookup: CDR1 SQVTM, CDR2 ANQGSEA. Here the CDR3 reads CSVVWRGSYEQYF. CDR3 DNA sequence: TGCAGCGTTGTCTGGAGGGGTTCCTACGAGCAGTACTTC.

This rearrangement joins TRBV6-5 to TRBJ1-1; TRBD1 agrees at 9 bases. Losses at the gene ends were 8 bases for V and 5 bases for J; bases not matched to a gene: 9. CDR1 is MNHEY and CDR2 is SVGAGI in the germline V gene. The CDR3 runs 14 residues. CDR3 loop: CASGQQGAGTEAFF. The CDR3, as DNA: TGTGCCAGCGGTCAACAGGGGGCGGGAACTGAAGCTTTCTTT.

This clone was observed a handful of times. This chain's CDR3 is CASSVGNLGGEKLFF. The CDR3 DNA reads as TGTGCCAGCAGCGTAGGCAACCTAGGTGGTGAAAAACTGTTTTTT. V and J are TRBV9 and TRBJ1-4; D remains ambiguous. The germline gives CDR1 SGDLS, CDR2 YYNGEE. V lost 0 bases to trimming and J lost 7 bases, with 13 bases between them. CDR3 length: 15 residues.

This clone was detected only a few times. The chain combines TRBV5-1 with TRBJ2-7; no reliable D call. The germline V gene has CDR1 SGHRS and CDR2 YFSETQ. Trimming removed 3 bases from V and 2 bases from J, with 3 bases in between. The CDR3 spans 11 residues. The CDR3 sequence is CASSSTYEQYF. The CDR3 nucleotides are TGCGCCAGCAGCTCCACCTACGAGCAGTACTTC.

The V gene is TRBV6-1, the J gene TRBJ1-3, with 7 bases aligning to TRBD1. Looked up from germline, CDR1 is MNHNS and CDR2 is SASEGT. The CDR3 length is 16 residues. With V trimmed by 3 bases and J by 4 bases, 9 bases remained unmatched. CDR3: CASSDTGARGGNTIYF. The CDR3, as DNA: TGTGCCAGCAGTGACACAGGGGCCCGGGGGGGAAACACCATATATTTT.

CDR3 sequence (DNA): TGTGCCAGCAGCCGGCCGAGGACTAGCGGGGGGGCCGGGGATACGCAGTATTTT. Protein product: CASSRPRTSGGAGDTQYF. V and J are TRBV7-8 and TRBJ2-3; 15 bases are a match to TRBD2. Germline V gene sequence: CDR1 SGHVS, CDR2 FQNEAQ. CDR3 length: 18 residues. J gave up 6 bases and V 5 bases, and 12 bases lay outside the gene matches. Complete variable domain (other parts from reference TRBV7-8 and TRBJ2-3): GAGVSQSPRYKVAKRGQDVALRCDPISGHVSLFWYQQALGQGPEFLTYFQNEAQLDKSGLPSDRFFAERPEGSVSTLKIQRTQQEDSAVYLCASSRPRTSGGAGDTQYFGPGTRLTVL.

The V gene is TRBV6-5, the J gene TRBJ1-5; 11 bases align to TRBD1. This CDR3 has 15 residues. The V gene's germline CDR1 is MNHEY and CDR2 SVGAGI. Trimming at V came to 4 bases and at J to 6 bases, leaving 5 bases not matched to a gene. CDR3 residues: CASSWTGGAGQPQHF. CDR3 DNA sequence: TGTGCCAGCAGTTGGACAGGGGGCGCGGGTCAGCCCCAGCATTTT.

This clone was detected only once. The chain carries TRBV5-5 and TRBJ2-1; 10 nucleotides match TRBD1. The length of the CDR3 is 15 residues. Germline V lookup: CDR1 SGHKS, CDR2 YYEKEE (reference sequence). J gave up 4 bases and V 4 bases, and 5 bases lay outside the gene matches. The CDR3: CASSRGQGGYNEQFF. The CDR3, as DNA: TGTGCCAGCAGCCGAGGACAGGGGGGTTACAATGAGCAGTTCTTC.

The chain is built from TRBV5-6 and TRBJ1-5; D is perhaps TRBD1 (5 bases). Germline assignment: CDR1 SGHDT and CDR2 YYEEEE. The CDR3 loop spans 13 amino acids. Trimming removed 2 bases at V and 6 bases at J, with 9 bases between. CDR3 nucleotides: TGTGCCAGCAGCTTCCAGGGTGGTCAGCCCCAGCATTTT. Translating gives CASSFQGGQPQHF.

The rearrangement links TRBV10-2 to TRBJ1-5, with TRBD1 matching 7 bases. In germline, CDR1 is WSHSY, CDR2 SAAADI. With V trimmed by 6 bases and J by 3 bases, 5 bases remained unmatched. CDR3 length equals 14 residues. CDR3 sequence reads: CASREGGLNQPQHF. The DNA for the CDR3 is TGCGCCAGCAGGGAAGGGGGCCTCAATCAGCCCCAGCATTTT.

The genes are TRBV12-3 or TRBV12-4 and TRBJ2-1, with D maybe TRBD1 (6 bases). This CDR3 comprises 13 residues. The V and J ends lost 6 bases and 5 bases respectively, with 11 bases between them. In DNA, the CDR3 is TGTGCCAGCAGCTCAGACAGGAACAATGAGCAGTTCTTC. Its translation: CASSSDRNNEQFF.

A word on this clone: At the DNA level, this CDR3 is encoded by other sequences in the same sample as well. The CDR3 reads CASSPRQGPNEKLFF. The CDR3 bases are TGTGCCAGCAGCCCCAGACAGGGCCCTAATGAAAAACTGTTTTTT. The chain combines TRBV9 with TRBJ1-4, with TRBD1 matching 7 bases. Losses at the gene ends were 4 bases for V and 3 bases for J; bases not matched to a gene: 6. CDR3 size: 15 residues. Looked up from germline, CDR1 is SGDLS and CDR2 is YYNGEE.

The chain employs TRBV5-6 and TRBJ1-2; D might be TRBD1 (5 bases). Germline lookup yields CDR1 SGHDT and CDR2 YYEEEE. V was cut by 6 bases and J by 0 bases, with 9 bases left in between. This CDR3 is 13 amino acids long. The CDR3 here is CASNQGPNYGYTF. The CDR3 nucleotides are TGTGCCAGCAATCAGGGTCCTAACTATGGCTACACCTTC.

The rearrangement uses TRBV5-1 and TRBJ1-1; no reliable D call. V lost 3 bases, J lost 2 bases, and 11 bases lay in between. Germline V gene lookup returns CDR1 SGHRS and CDR2 YFSETQ. The CDR3 is made up of 14 amino acids. CDR3 nucleotide sequence: TGCGCCAGCAGCTCCCAGACAACTAACACTGAAGCTTTCTTT. Its translation is CASSSQTTNTEAFF.

The chain joins TRBV19 to TRBJ1-1; the D gene is possibly TRBD1 (5 bases). Germline V gene lookup returns CDR1 LNHDA and CDR2 SQIVND (reference sequence). The CDR3 contains 14 residues. Trimming removed 1 base from V and 5 bases from J, with 11 bases in between. The CDR3 loop reads CASSIVPGGTEAFF. In DNA form, the CDR3 reads TGTGCCAGTAGTATAGTCCCCGGGGGGACTGAAGCTTTCTTT.

The chain joins TRBV29-1 to TRBJ2-1; no clear D. The CDR3 contains 13 residues. Trimming left V 6 bases short and J 9 bases short, with 18 bases between. Germline CDR1 reads SQVTM; CDR2 reads ANQGSEA. The chain's CDR3 is CSVTRLSPPEQFF. CDR3 sequence (DNA): TGCAGCGTCACACGACTGAGCCCCCCTGAGCAGTTCTTC.

This chain joins TRBV20-1 and TRBJ1-4; no clear D gene. This CDR3 region has 11 residues. The ends were cut back, 5 bases at V and 7 bases at J, with 8 bases in the middle. In germline, CDR1 is DFQATT, CDR2 SNEGSKA (reference sequence). For the CDR3, the DNA is TGCAGTGCTCAACAGAGTGAAAAACTGTTTTTT. Translating it yields CSAQQSEKLFF.

V gene TRBV6-2 or TRBV6-3 combines with J gene TRBJ1-6, with TRBD1 identical over 7 bases. The CDR3 consists of 15 residues. The germline V gene has CDR1 MNHEY and CDR2 SVGEGT. Trimming at V came to 2 bases and at J to 5 bases, leaving 3 bases not matched to a gene. The chain's CDR3 is CASSYPGQHNSPLHF. CDR3 nucleotide sequence: TGTGCCAGCAGTTACCCGGGACAGCATAATTCACCCCTCCACTTT.

The rearrangement links TRBV5-1 to TRBJ1-2; possibly TRBD1 for D (6 bases). The CDR3 has 12 amino acids. V was pared by 4 bases and J by 7 bases, with 11 bases between. The germline V gene encodes CDR1 SGHRS and CDR2 YFSETQ. CDR3 loop: CASSAQGVGYTF. DNA for the CDR3: TGCGCCAGCAGCGCACAGGGAGTTGGCTACACCTTC.

The J gene is TRBJ1-2, the V gene TRBV6-1, with D unresolved. The CDR3 runs 15 residues. Trimming took 1 base from V and 3 from J, leaving 12 bases between them. CDR1 and CDR2 (germline): MNHNS, SASEGT. In DNA form, the CDR3 reads TGTGCCAGCAGTGAAGGGTGGCGGTCGGACTATGGCTACACCTTC. This encodes CASSEGWRSDYGYTF.

V is TRBV6-5 and J is TRBJ1-5; tentatively, D is TRBD1 (5 bases). Looked up from germline, CDR1 is MNHEY and CDR2 is SVGAGI. V dropped 7 bases and J dropped 6 bases, with 13 bases sitting between them. The CDR3 is 13 amino acids. This chain's CDR3 is CASTPWGVQPQHF. CDR3 bases: TGTGCCAGCACTCCCTGGGGGGTTCAGCCCCAGCATTTT.

The V gene is TRBV11-3, the J gene TRBJ1-3; the match to TRBD1 covers 8 bases. The CDR3 is 16 amino acids. The germline V gene encodes CDR1 SGHNT and CDR2 YENEEA. Trimming cost V 6 bases and J 0 bases; bases outside gene matches: 7. CDR3 in amino acids: CASSQGQELSGNTIYF. CDR3 DNA: TGTGCCAGCAGTCAGGGACAGGAACTCTCTGGAAACACCATATATTTT.